This T cell receptor beta chain was documented in a study of preoperative IRX-2 immunotherapy in early breast cancer. Treatment here: preoperative locoregional IRX-2 cytokine immunotherapy. Assay: immunoSEQ multiplex PCR; the TCRdb copy retains only in-frame clones and omits some. This table holds roughly 30,000 clones, over 65% found once. This CDR3 spans 17 amino acids. The receptor was isolated from a human donor with breast cancer. The chain recombines TRBV1 with TRBJ1-5. TRBV1 is a listed pseudogene. The sample was gathered from a patient treated with IRX-2 immunotherapy. CDR3 in DNA: TGCGCCAGCAGCCAAGATCTGAAGCAATTTAGCAATCAGCCCCAGCATTTT. Protein product: CASSQDLKQFSNQPQHF.